This entry concerns a single T cell receptor (beta chain). This clonotype was seen many times. There is no known antigen for this receptor. Per-base quality was not reported, and no clone a single base away is much larger than it. CDR1 and CDR2, looked up from the germline V gene, are SGHNT and YENEEA. V is pared back by 5 bases and J by 1 base, with 11 bases lying between the germline termini. From cysteine to phenylalanine, the CDR3 is 15 amino acids long. Solely the CDR3 DNA is kept, with 45 bases framed from the first base. Hyperthyroidism patients were newly diagnosed, with disease duration under 2 months, and aged 18 to 65 years. Exclusion was applied to patients with uncontrolled infections, other autoimmune diseases, pregnancy or lactation. Clinical symptoms, serum thyroxine and TRAb, thyroid ultrasound, and orbital computed tomography formed the basis for the diagnoses. Blood from progressor patients was drawn when they were first diagnosed with hyperthyroidism, before any ophthalmopathy symptoms appeared. Ficoll-Paque density gradient centrifugation was used to isolate PBMCs from around 10 ml of fresh peripheral blood. Progressor patients were defined as those initially diagnosed with Graves' hyperthyroidism in whom ophthalmopathy developed during follow-up. Total RNA was extracted with Trizol reagent, and quality was checked on an Agilent 2100 Bioanalyzer.

This entry is derived from a study of T cells in Graves' hyperthyroidism and ophthalmopathy (dated by TCRdb to the late 2010s). With respect to the entire study: Peripheral blood samples were taken at the time of initial diagnosis, prior to any treatment. TCR V-J signatures able to tell the groups apart were searched for in a discovery cohort of 95 to 100 patients, of whom fewer than 45 had Graves' ophthalmopathy and some 60 had stable Graves' hyperthyroidism. The approximately 100 discovery patients were divided at random into training and test sets in a 7:3 ratio. Thyroid tissue and blood T-cell repertoires from more than 5 Graves' hyperthyroidism patients were also compared in the study. Once sampling was done, hyperthyroidism patients were given methimazole at a starting dose of 30 mg daily, whereas ophthalmopathy patients were given high-dose intravenous methylprednisolone. The paper reports TCR Vbeta CDR3 sequencing of fewer than 150 peripheral blood samples: 40 or so ophthalmopathy, under 80 hyperthyroidism and around 17 progressor patients. Prospective prediction of ophthalmopathy was tested in an independent validation cohort of about 19 hyperthyroidism patients and 17 patients who later progressed to ophthalmopathy. General findings and caveats noted by the study authors: During validation, the model predicted progression to ophthalmopathy a median of about 6.3 months ahead of onset, with around 70% sensitivity and more than 72% specificity. Most expanded thyroid clonotypes (frequency above 0.001) were also detected in blood, suggesting blood repertoires may reflect thyroid immune responses. No statistical method was used to fix the sample size in advance, and group allocation was not hidden from the investigators. In cross-validation, a model built on a 13 V-J signature told ophthalmopathy apart from stable hyperthyroidism with approximately 91% sensitivity and around 83% specificity, and in testing the same model reached 80%/75%.

The TCR beta CDR3 regions were amplified from RNA transcripts. The TCR CDR3 was subjected to a first round of RT-PCR using the HTBI primer set and the Qiagen OneStep RT-PCR kit. Libraries were constructed in a second round of multiplex PCR, after which size selection and purification were carried out. Libraries were sequenced paired-end with 100 bp reads on an Illumina HiSeq2000. Regarding the original processing steps: Raw data were processed with SOAPnuke, discarding reads with adapters, uncalled bases, mean Phred below 15, or no exact constant-primer or identifier match. High-quality paired reads were merged with COPE v1.2.5, and unique nucleotide sequences were defined as clonotypes. Clonotypes were aligned to IMGT TRBV, TRBD and TRBJ reference segments using MiTCR v1.1. Analysis was restricted to V-J combinations with a frequency above 0.0001, which covered roughly 99% of repertoires. The TCS score was defined as the ratio of F50 (clonal expansion) to E x V (chaos), calculated using BLOSUM62-based TCRdist between CDR3 peptides within each V-J. Welch's t-statistics and random forest reduced approximately 520 V-J features to 13, which were used in a naive Bayes classifier (R e1071). Using fastp trimming at Q25 and MiXCR clonotype assembly, TCRdb reanalyzed the public sequencing data and kept in-frame beta chains. Rows are combined by CDR3 protein, so each entry shows the most common genes and DNA. The V and J calls shown here were made by TCRdb, not taken from the authors' results. The sample data list roughly 500,000 distinct CDR3 sequences, and over 11% of these were observed just once. The top ten clonotypes cover roughly 6.2% of the sample.

Sequenced material: blood. The origin of this receptor is a woman in her twenties or thirties with Graves' hyperthyroidism that later progressed to Graves' ophthalmopathy. The rearranged chain carries TRBV11-3 and TRBJ2-2; the D gene is perhaps TRBD1, on 7 matching bases. The DNA reads TGTGCCAGCAGCGGCGGGACAGTGAACACCGGGGAGCTGTTTTTT. Its protein reads: CASSGGTVNTGELFF.